What follows is one TCR beta chain and its context. The data were taken from a study of shared clonotypes between healthy human individuals. Repertoires were generated with immunoSEQ multiplex PCR, while TCRdb's copy carries only in-frame clones and drops some. The sample yields over 1.4 million clones, roughly 96% seen once. Germline CDR1 is MDHEN and CDR2 is SYDVKM. Between the trimmed V and J ends, which lost 10 bases and 0 bases, there was a span of 17 bases. There are 15 residues in the CDR3. The specimen was naive CD4+ T cells sorted from blood. Subset given: CD45RA+ positively selected. The sequence was collected from a man aged 30 to 45 in good health. V usage is TRBV28 and J usage is TRBJ2-3; no reliable D call. For the CDR3, the DNA is TGTGCCACCGAGGCCTCCTGGTCTAGCACAGATACGCAGTATTTT. Protein product: CATEASWSSTDTQYF. Together with reference TRBV28 and TRBJ2-3, the CDR3 gives the full variable domain: DVKVTQSSRYLVKRTGEKVFLECVQDMDHENMFWYRQDPGLGLRLIYFSYDVKMKEKGDIPEGYSVSREKKERFSLILESASTNQTSMYLCATEASWSSTDTQYFGPGTRLTVL.